The 26 T cell receptor beta chains reported below all come from one sample, sequenced in a study of shared clonotypes between healthy human individuals. The protocol was immunoSEQ multiplex PCR, while the TCRdb copy is restricted to in-frame clones and leaves out a portion. The table includes about a million clones, about three quarters detected once. Specimen: memory CD4+ T cells sorted from blood. Described subset: CD45RA-negative fraction. The receptors here all came from a man between 18 and 35 years old in good health.

The chain employs TRBV5-4 and TRBJ2-7; 8 positions agree with TRBD2. The V gene's germline CDR1 is SGHNT and CDR2 YYREEE (reference sequence). The CDR3 is made up of 15 amino acids. V was pared by 1 base and J by 2 bases, with 5 bases of the junction left unmatched. CDR3 sequence: CASSLPGGKPYEQYF. Here the CDR3 DNA reads TGTGCCAGCAGCTTGCCGGGAGGGAAACCCTACGAGCAGTACTTC. The full variable domain, completed using reference TRBV5-4 and TRBJ2-7, is ETGVTQSPTHLIKTRGQQVTLRCSSQSGHNTVSWYQQALGQGPQFIFQYYREEENGRGNFPPRFSGLQFPNYSSELNVNALELDDSALYLCASSLPGGKPYEQYFGPGTRLTVT.

Note on this clone: This sample also contains other DNA sequences that code for the same CDR3. CDR3 protein: CASSLGQTTGELFF. DNA of the CDR3: TGTGCCAGCAGCTTGGGACAGACCACCGGGGAGCTGTTTTTT. The chain has TRBV7-9 and TRBJ2-2, with TRBD1 matching over 7 bases. With V trimmed by 3 bases and J by 4 bases, 2 bases remained unmatched. This CDR3 comprises 14 residues. Germline V gene sequence: CDR1 SEHNR, CDR2 FQNEAQ (reference sequence).

The chain combines TRBV6-5 with TRBJ1-6; no reliable D call. CDR3 length equals 15 residues. V was shortened by 4 bases and J by 1 base, with 8 bases between the two germline ends. The germline gives CDR1 MNHEY, CDR2 SVGAGI. CDR3 bases: TGTGCCAGCAGTTTGGGCCTGTCCTATAATTCACCCCTCCACTTT. Residues: CASSLGLSYNSPLHF.

This chain links TRBV10-1 with TRBJ2-1; 10 nucleotides align to TRBD2. CDR3 length equals 15 residues. J gave up 1 base and V 10 bases, and 7 bases lay outside the gene matches. Looked up from germline, CDR1 is WNHNN and CDR2 is SYGVQD (reference sequence). The chain's CDR3 is CATSLTSGSYNEQFF. CDR3 in DNA: TGCGCCACCTCATTGACTAGCGGGTCCTACAATGAGCAGTTCTTC.

V is TRBV13 and J is TRBJ1-3; D is perhaps TRBD1 (5 bases). The V end lost 5 bases, the J end lost 2 bases, and 10 bases lay between the germline ends. Germline lookup yields CDR1 PRHDT and CDR2 FYEKMQ (reference sequence). This CDR3 has 14 amino acids. CDR3 residues: CASSPEGPGNTIYF. The CDR3 DNA is TGTGCCAGCAGCCCAGAGGGACCTGGAAACACCATATATTTT.

The J gene is TRBJ2-6, the V gene TRBV10-3; D unresolved. The CDR3 spans 15 residues. Germline values: CDR1 ENHRY, CDR2 SYGVKD. V was pared by 9 bases and J by 0 bases, with 12 bases between. CDR3 amino acids: CAIHNPNSGANVLTF. In DNA, the CDR3 is TGTGCCATACATAACCCAAACTCTGGGGCCAACGTCCTGACTTTC.

V usage is TRBV6-5 and J usage is TRBJ1-1, with D possibly being TRBD1 (5 bases). The V gene's germline CDR1 is MNHEY and CDR2 SVGAGI. The CDR3 runs to 13 residues. The V and J ends lost 5 bases and 0 bases respectively, with 7 bases between them. The CDR3 coding sequence is TGTGCCAGCAGTCAGGGTATGAACACTGAAGCTTTCTTT. This translates into CASSQGMNTEAFF.

The gene calls are TRBV10-3 and TRBJ1-5; D possibly corresponds to TRBD1 (5 bases). Germline CDR1 is ENHRY and CDR2 is SYGVKD. The CDR3 loop spans 20 amino acids. Trimming removed 3 bases at V and 2 bases at J, with 26 bases between. The CDR3 nucleotides read TGTGCCATCAGTGATCTCCCCTCGGCAGGGAATCTGGGCGGCAATCAGCCCCAGCATTTT. Its protein is CAISDLPSAGNLGGNQPQHF.

In its sample, this clone was seen many times. The rearrangement links TRBV29-1 to TRBJ2-1, with 15 bases fitting TRBD2. There are 16 residues in the CDR3. CDR1 SQVTM and CDR2 ANQGSEA come from the germline V gene. Germline trimming cut 7 bases from V and 5 bases from J; bases unmatched to any gene: 9. In DNA form, the CDR3 reads TGCAGCGCCGGGGCCGGGACTAGCGGGAGGCACAATGAGCAGTTCTTC. This translates into CSAGAGTSGRHNEQFF.

The V and J genes are TRBV7-9 and TRBJ1-4; tentative D call: TRBD1 (5 bases). Germline CDR1 and CDR2: SEHNR and FQNEAQ (reference sequence). The V end was cut by 1 base, the J end by 2 bases, with 5 bases between. The CDR3 extends over 14 amino acids. CDR3 in amino acids: CASSLGGTNEKLFF. In DNA form, the CDR3 reads TGTGCCAGCAGCTTAGGGGGGACTAATGAAAAACTGTTTTTT.

This chain connects TRBV7-9 to TRBJ1-4, with a tentative D call TRBD1 (5 bases). Germline V gives CDR1 SEHNR, CDR2 FQNEAQ (reference sequence). The CDR3 contains 15 residues. V was pared by 3 bases and J by 2 bases, with 10 bases between. The CDR3 bases are TGTGCCAGCAGCTTCCGGCAGGGTACTAATGAAAAACTGTTTTTT. It translates to CASSFRQGTNEKLFF.

The chain is built from TRBV30 and TRBJ1-2; 8 bases fit TRBD1. CDR1 and CDR2 (germline): GTSNPN, SVGIG (reference sequence). The CDR3 runs 13 residues. Losses at the gene ends were 5 bases for V and 4 bases for J; bases not matched to a gene: 6. This chain's CDR3 is CAWDQGARYGYTF. CDR3 DNA: TGTGCCTGGGATCAGGGGGCTCGCTATGGCTACACCTTC.

This clone was observed a handful of times. J is TRBJ2-1 and V is TRBV2; D gene uncertain. V was shortened by 6 bases and J by 0 bases, with 15 bases between the two germline ends. CDR1 and CDR2 from the germline V gene are SNHLY and FYNNEI. This CDR3 is built from 16 residues. CDR3 amino acids: CASSRGPGRSYNEQFF. DNA of the CDR3: TGTGCCAGCAGCAGAGGCCCCGGCCGCTCCTACAATGAGCAGTTCTTC.

This sequence joins TRBV5-1 and TRBJ1-2; 7 bases are shared with TRBD1. The V and J ends lost 0 bases and 6 bases, in that order; junction bases with no gene match: 5. This CDR3 is built from 14 residues. Looked up from germline, CDR1 is SGHRS and CDR2 is YFSETQ. CDR3 residues: CASSLGGTADGYTF. CDR3 DNA: TGCGCCAGCAGCTTGGGGGGGACAGCGGATGGCTACACCTTC.

This clone was observed at least ten times. An end of the junction differs from the germline gene, which may be a read error. Different DNA sequences within this sample yield the same CDR3. The chain joins TRBV2 to TRBJ2-7, with TRBD1 matching over 9 bases. The CDR3 contains 13 residues. Germline CDR1 is SNHLY and CDR2 is FYNNEI. In DNA form, the CDR3 reads TGTGCCAGCAGTGGGATCTCGGGACAGGGCCAGCACTTC. Amino acids: CASSGISGQGQHF. The full variable domain, rest sourced from reference TRBV2 and TRBJ2-7, is EPEVTQTPSHQVTQMGQEVILRCVPISNHLYFYWYRQILGQKVEFLVSFYNNEISEKSEIFDDQFSVERPDGSNFTLKIRSTKLEDSAMYFCASSGISGQGQHFGPGTRLTVT.

V is TRBV4-1 and J is TRBJ2-7, with 7 bases fitting TRBD2. Germline trimming cut 3 bases from V and 0 bases from J; bases unmatched to any gene: 8. This CDR3 has 16 residues. Germline V gene data show CDR1 as MGHRA and CDR2 as YSYEKL. The CDR3 region is CASSHPTGGSSYEQYF. CDR3 DNA: TGCGCCAGCAGCCATCCCACGGGCGGGAGCTCCTACGAGCAGTACTTC.

The J gene is TRBJ1-3, the V gene TRBV5-4, with D uncertain. With 0 bases removed from V and 0 bases from J, the gap between germline ends came to 10 bases. CDR1 is SGHNT, CDR2 YYREEE, per germline (reference sequence). The CDR3 spans 16 residues. The CDR3 DNA follows: TGTGCCAGCAGCTTGGAGGCAGGCGTCTCTGGAAACACCATATATTTT. Translating gives CASSLEAGVSGNTIYF.

The chain is built from TRBV28 and TRBJ1-1, with TRBD1 as a possible D gene (5 bases). Looked up from germline, CDR1 is MDHEN and CDR2 is SYDVKM. The CDR3 contains 15 residues. Trimming left V 1 base short and J 8 bases short, with 17 bases between. The CDR3 protein is CASSLYSGNRDEAFF. The CDR3 DNA reads as TGTGCCAGCAGTTTATATTCGGGTAACCGGGACGAAGCTTTCTTT.

The sample holds many counts of this clone. V and J are TRBV6-1 and TRBJ1-5; 8 bases fit TRBD1. V was clipped by 6 bases and J by 2 bases; unmatched bases: 6. This CDR3 contains 15 residues. Germline V gene data show CDR1 as MNHNS and CDR2 as SASEGT. CDR3 DNA: TGTGCCAGCAGCATCACAGGGGGAGGCAATCAGCCCCAGCATTTT. This sequence encodes CASSITGGGNQPQHF.

J is TRBJ1-5 and V is TRBV7-9; maybe TRBD1 (5 bases). Germline loops: CDR1 SEHNR, CDR2 FQNEAQ (reference sequence). V was pared by 2 bases and J by 10 bases, with 6 bases between. The CDR3 sequence is 11 residues long. The CDR3 loop is CASSLQGPQHF. CDR3 bases: TGTGCCAGCAGCTTACAGGGTCCCCAGCATTTT.

V usage is TRBV29-1 and J usage is TRBJ2-7; 10 bases map to TRBD2. Germline CDR1 reads SQVTM; CDR2 reads ANQGSEA. The length of the CDR3 is 17 residues. V was clipped by 0 bases and J by 4 bases; unmatched bases: 12. CDR3 bases: TGCAGCGTTGAAGATCCCCTCCGAGCGGGAGGGGGGTACGAGCAGTACTTC. The encoded protein is CSVEDPLRAGGGYEQYF.

The V call is TRBV4-3, the J call TRBJ2-3, with 8 bases that match TRBD2. V shed 0 bases, J shed 4 bases, and the junction held 6 bases outside the gene matches. CDR1 LGHNA and CDR2 YSLEER come from the germline V gene. This CDR3 contains 16 residues. The CDR3 DNA is TGCGCCAGCAGCCAAGAGAGCGGGAGCCCCCCAGATACGCAGTATTTT. Amino acids: CASSQESGSPPDTQYF.

This chain joins TRBV28 and TRBJ1-2, with TRBD1 identical over 10 bases. This CDR3 comprises 17 residues. CDR1 MDHEN and CDR2 SYDVKM come from the germline V gene. The junction had 10 bases not matched to a gene; V was cut back by 2 bases and J by 4 bases. The CDR3 is CASSLGTGVGSVYGYTF. Here the CDR3 DNA reads TGTGCCAGCAGTTTAGGGACAGGGGTTGGTTCGGTCTATGGCTACACCTTC.

The chain has TRBV18 and TRBJ2-2, with a tentative D call TRBD2 (6 bases). The ends were cut back, 3 bases at V and 0 bases at J, with 11 bases in the middle. Germline CDR1 is KGHSH and CDR2 is LQKENI. This CDR3 is 16 amino acids long. The CDR3 nucleotides are TGTGCCAGCTCACCCCCGGGACTGGCGAACACCGGGGAGCTGTTTTTT. Residues: CASSPPGLANTGELFF.

The chain couples TRBV7-9 to TRBJ2-3; D is ambiguous. From germline, CDR1 is SEHNR and CDR2 FQNEAQ (reference sequence). The germline V and J ends were trimmed by 1 base and 6 bases, with 8 bases remaining between them. CDR3 length equals 13 residues. The CDR3 DNA sequence: TGTGCCAGCAGCTTAGGGTCTATCGATACGCAGTATTTT. The encoded protein is CASSLGSIDTQYF. Using reference TRBV7-9 and TRBJ2-3 for the parts outside the CDR3, the full variable domain is DTGVSQNPRHKITKRGQNVTFRCDPISEHNRLYWYRQTLGQGPEFLTYFQNEAQLEKSRLLSDRFSAERPKGSFSTLEIQRTEQGDSAMYLCASSLGSIDTQYFGPGTRLTVL.

This chain links TRBV4-3 with TRBJ2-1; 10 nucleotides match TRBD2. Germline V gene data show CDR1 as LGHNA and CDR2 as YSLEER. Trimming took 4 bases from V and 7 from J; bases not matched to a gene: 7. This CDR3 comprises 15 residues. CDR3 DNA: TGCGCCAGCAGCCGGGCTAGCGGGAGAGGTAATGAGCAGTTCTTC. This codes for CASSRASGRGNEQFF.